One T cell receptor beta chain is described in this entry. The data belong to a study of blood T cell repertoires in COVID-19. About the research overall: Samples taken during acute and convalescent COVID-19 were collected in the United States, Italy and Spain. PBMCs, B-cell-depleted T cells, or T cells provided the cDNA or gDNA that made up the material.

Germline loops: CDR1 SGHVT, CDR2 SQSDAQ. The ends were cut back, 2 bases at V and 0 bases at J, with 16 bases in the middle. This CDR3 contains 17 residues. Per the study methods: Reference gene primer amplification gave nucleated cell count estimates. The assay was immunoSEQ multiplex PCR, and TCRdb's table has in-frame clones only and misses some. For V, J and clone size, that table is used; D and trimming come from the DNA. Here the sample spans 61,000 or so clones, around 85% being singletons. The sample taken for sequencing was peripheral blood. The TCR was taken from a woman in her sixties or seventies with acute or convalescent COVID-19. The gene calls are TRBV7-4 and TRBJ1-1; possibly TRBD1 for D (6 bases). CDR3 coding DNA: TGTGCCAGCAGCTTAAGCAGGAGGACAGTTATGAACACTGAAGCTTTCTTT. Translated, it gives CASSLSRRTVMNTEAFF.